This TCR beta chain stems from a study of blood T cell repertoires in COVID-19. The wider study: Researchers got acute and convalescent COVID-19 samples from the United States, Italy and Spain.

V lost 6 bases and J lost 4; bases outside the gene matches: 8. CDR1 and CDR2 from the germline V gene are SNHLY and FYNNEI. The CDR3 runs 14 residues. How the authors handled the data: Amplifying reference gene primers gave estimates of nucleated cell counts. Assay: immunoSEQ multiplex PCR; the TCRdb copy retains only in-frame clones and omits some. V and J calls and clone size are copied from that table; D and trimming were computed from the DNA. This table holds fewer than 180,000 clones, 65% to 90% found once. The genes are TRBV2 and TRBJ2-5; 7 nucleotides agree with TRBD2. The source is a man aged 65-85 years with acute or convalescent COVID-19. Sequencing was performed on peripheral blood. The CDR3 region has the DNA TGTGCCAGCAGGTGGTCGCGGGAGTTAGAGACCCAGTACTTC. Translating it yields CASRWSRELETQYF.